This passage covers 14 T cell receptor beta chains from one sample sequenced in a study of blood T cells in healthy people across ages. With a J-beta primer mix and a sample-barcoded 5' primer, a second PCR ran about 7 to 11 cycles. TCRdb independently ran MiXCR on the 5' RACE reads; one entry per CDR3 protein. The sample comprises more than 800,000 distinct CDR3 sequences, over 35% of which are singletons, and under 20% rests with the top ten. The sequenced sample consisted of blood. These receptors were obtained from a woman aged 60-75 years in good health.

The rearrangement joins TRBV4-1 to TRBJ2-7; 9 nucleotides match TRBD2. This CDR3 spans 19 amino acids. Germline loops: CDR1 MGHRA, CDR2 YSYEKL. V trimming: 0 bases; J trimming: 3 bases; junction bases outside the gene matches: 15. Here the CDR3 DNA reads TGCGCCAGCAGCCAAGATGTGACTAGCGGAACAGCCCAATTCTACGAGCAGTACTTC. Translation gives CASSQDVTSGTAQFYEQYF.

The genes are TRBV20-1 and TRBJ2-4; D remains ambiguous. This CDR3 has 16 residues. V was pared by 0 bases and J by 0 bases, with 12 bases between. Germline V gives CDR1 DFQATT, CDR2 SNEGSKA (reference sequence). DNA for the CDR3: TGCAGTGCTAGAGATGCCGTGAGGCTAGCCAAAAACATTCAGTACTTC. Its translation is CSARDAVRLAKNIQYF.

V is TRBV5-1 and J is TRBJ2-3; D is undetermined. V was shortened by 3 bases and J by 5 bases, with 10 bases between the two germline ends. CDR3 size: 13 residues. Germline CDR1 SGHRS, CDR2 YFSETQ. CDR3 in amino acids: CASSWSRGDTQYF. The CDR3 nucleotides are TGCGCCAGCAGCTGGTCGCGAGGAGATACGCAGTATTTT.

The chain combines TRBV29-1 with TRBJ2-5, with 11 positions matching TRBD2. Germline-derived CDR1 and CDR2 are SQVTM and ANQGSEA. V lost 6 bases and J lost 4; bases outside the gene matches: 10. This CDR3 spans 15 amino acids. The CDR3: CSVTFTTSGRETQYF. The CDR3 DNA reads TGCAGCGTGACATTCACAACTAGCGGGAGAGAGACCCAGTACTTC.

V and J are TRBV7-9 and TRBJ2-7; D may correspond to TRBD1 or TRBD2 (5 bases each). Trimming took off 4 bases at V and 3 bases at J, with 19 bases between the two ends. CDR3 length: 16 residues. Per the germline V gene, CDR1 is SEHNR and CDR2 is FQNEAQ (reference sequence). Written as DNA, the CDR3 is TGTGCCAGCAGCTCCCCCCCGGGGACGGAATTCTACGAGCAGTACTTC. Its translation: CASSSPPGTEFYEQYF.

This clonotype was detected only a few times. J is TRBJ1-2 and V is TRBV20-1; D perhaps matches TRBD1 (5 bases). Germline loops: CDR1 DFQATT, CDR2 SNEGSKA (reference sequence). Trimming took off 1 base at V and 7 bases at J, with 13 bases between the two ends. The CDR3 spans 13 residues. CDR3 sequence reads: CSARGPGRAGYTF. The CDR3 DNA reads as TGCAGTGCTAGAGGTCCAGGGCGTGCTGGCTACACCTTC.

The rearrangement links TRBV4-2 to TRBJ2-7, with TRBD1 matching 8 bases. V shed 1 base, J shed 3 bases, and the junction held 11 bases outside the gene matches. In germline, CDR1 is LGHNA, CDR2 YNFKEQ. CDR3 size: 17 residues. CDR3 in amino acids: CASSQATQGQANYEQYF. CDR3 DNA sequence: TGTGCCAGCAGCCAAGCGACACAGGGACAGGCAAACTACGAGCAGTACTTC.

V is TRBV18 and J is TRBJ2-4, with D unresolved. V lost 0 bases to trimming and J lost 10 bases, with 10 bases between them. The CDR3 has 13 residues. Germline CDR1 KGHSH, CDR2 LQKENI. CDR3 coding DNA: TGTGCCAGCTCACCACCGAGTGGCCCGATTCAGTACTTC. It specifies CASSPPSGPIQYF.

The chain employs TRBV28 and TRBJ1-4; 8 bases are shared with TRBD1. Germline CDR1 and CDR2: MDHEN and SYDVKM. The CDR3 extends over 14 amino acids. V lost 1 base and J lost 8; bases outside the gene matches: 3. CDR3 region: CASSLSGGYEKLFF. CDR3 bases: TGTGCCAGCAGTTTATCAGGGGGCTACGAAAAACTGTTTTTT.

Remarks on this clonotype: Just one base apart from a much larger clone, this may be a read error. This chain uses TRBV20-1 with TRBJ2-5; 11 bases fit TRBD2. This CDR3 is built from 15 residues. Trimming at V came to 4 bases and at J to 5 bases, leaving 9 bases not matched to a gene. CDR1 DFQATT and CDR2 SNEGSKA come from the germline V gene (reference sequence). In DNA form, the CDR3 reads TGCAGTGCTACCGCTAGCGGGAGGATCGTTGAGACCCAGTACTTC. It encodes CSATASGRIVETQYF.

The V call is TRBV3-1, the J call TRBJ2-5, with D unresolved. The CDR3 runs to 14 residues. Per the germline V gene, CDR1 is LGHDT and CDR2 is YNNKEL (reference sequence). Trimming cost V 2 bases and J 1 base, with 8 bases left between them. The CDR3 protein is CASSQNFGQETQYF. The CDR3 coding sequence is TGTGCCAGCAGCCAAAATTTTGGCCAAGAGACCCAGTACTTC.

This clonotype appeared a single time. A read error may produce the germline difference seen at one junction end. The CDR3 reads CAGSQGYNHYEQYF. As DNA, the CDR3 is TGTGCCGGCAGCCAAGGCTACAATCACTACGAGCAGTACTTC. This rearrangement joins TRBV3-1 to TRBJ2-7; D is uncertain. The length of the CDR3 is 14 residues. Germline-derived CDR1 and CDR2 are LGHDT and YNNKEL (reference sequence).

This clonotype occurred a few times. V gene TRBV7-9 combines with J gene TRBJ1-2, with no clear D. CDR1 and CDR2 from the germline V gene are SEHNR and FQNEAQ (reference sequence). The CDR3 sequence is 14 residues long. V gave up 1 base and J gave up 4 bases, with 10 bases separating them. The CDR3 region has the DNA TGTGCCAGCAGCTTAGGTTCGGCAGGCTATGGCTACACCTTC. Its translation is CASSLGSAGYGYTF.

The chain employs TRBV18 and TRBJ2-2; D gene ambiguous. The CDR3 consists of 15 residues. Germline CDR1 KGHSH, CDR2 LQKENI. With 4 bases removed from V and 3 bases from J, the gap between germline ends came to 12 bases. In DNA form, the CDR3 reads TGTGCCAGCTCACTGTCGGCCTTGGACACCGGGGAGCTGTTTTTT. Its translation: CASSLSALDTGELFF.